This entry describes one T cell receptor (beta chain). Original analysis: Using reference gene primer amplification, nucleated cell counts were estimated. Repertoires were generated with immunoSEQ multiplex PCR, while TCRdb's copy carries only in-frame clones and drops some. V, J and clone size were drawn from that table, and D and trimming were deduced from the DNA. This sample carries over 85,000 clones, about 90% of them seen once, and the ten largest clones take over 2%. These data come from a study of blood T cell repertoires in COVID-19. Study summary: The samples span acute and convalescent COVID-19 from the United States, Italy and Spain. PBMCs, B-cell-depleted T cells, or T cells provided the cDNA or gDNA that made up the material.

The CDR3 has 12 residues. The J segment lost 4 bases and the V segment lost 6 bases, leaving 4 bases of the junction unmatched. CDR1 and CDR2 from the germline V gene are SQVTM and ANQGSEA. The clonotype comes from a man in his forties or fifties with active COVID-19. This sequence joins TRBV29-1 and TRBJ2-3; 7 bases line up with TRBD1. Source material: peripheral blood. CDR3 coding DNA: TGCAGCGTAAGGACAGGTCCAGATACGCAGTATTTT. It codes for CSVRTGPDTQYF.